A selection of T cell receptor beta chains follows, all from one sample in a study of vaccination effects on CD4 cells after COVID-19. Which antigens these TCRs recognize remains unknown. Here immunoSEQ multiplex PCR was the method, and the copy in TCRdb shows in-frame clones only, minus some. The sample includes 65,000 or so clones, approximately 79% seen only once; the top ten take around 2.7%. The sequences come from CD4+ T cells from PBMCs cultured with HCoV-NL63 spike peptides, collected before COVID-19 vaccination. The receptors stem from a human donor who received a COVID-19 vaccine. CDR3s include the opening cysteine and the closing phenylalanine or tryptophan. A D gene is named only where the DNA matches it firmly.

J,V,D,CDR3,DNA
TRBJ2-5,TRBV5-1,-,CASSLGGDLEQETQYF,TGCGCCAGCAGCTTGGGCGGGGATTTAGAGCAAGAGACCCAGTACTTC
TRBJ1-2,TRBV6-1,-,CASTLVGAYGYTF,TGTGCCAGCACCTTGGTAGGGGCGTATGGCTACACCTTC
TRBJ1-4,TRBV18,-,CASSPGKNEKLFF,TGTGCCAGCTCACCGGGGAAAAATGAAAAACTGTTTTTT
TRBJ2-2,TRBV18,-,CASSSTGTTTGELFF,TGTGCCAGCTCATCAACCGGGACAACAACCGGGGAGCTGTTTTTT
TRBJ1-1,TRBV5-1,-,CASSYGQENTEAFF,TGCGCCAGCAGCTATGGACAAGAGAACACTGAAGCTTTCTTT
TRBJ2-5,TRBV6-5,TRBD1,CASRDYRGGETQYF,TGTGCCAGCAGGGATTACAGGGGCGGGGAGACCCAGTACTTC
TRBJ2-2,TRBV6-4,-,CASSDYNTGELFF,TGTGCCAGCAGTGACTATAACACCGGGGAGCTGTTTTTT
TRBJ2-1,TRBV2,-,CASSSRDTNEQFF,TGTGCCAGCAGCTCCCGGGACACCAATGAGCAGTTCTTC
TRBJ1-1,TRBV23-1,-,CASSHDHPGDLPPMNTEAFF,TGCGCCAGCAGTCATGACCACCCAGGGGACTTACCCCCTATGAACACTGAAGCTTTCTTT
TRBJ1-1,TRBV5-1,TRBD1,CASSPLGTGTRITEAFF,TGCGCCAGCAGCCCATTGGGGACAGGGACGCGTATCACTGAAGCTTTCTTT
TRBJ2-6,TRBV5-6,-,CASSLVGGSGANVLTF,TGTGCCAGCAGCTTGGTAGGTGGAAGTGGGGCCAACGTCCTGACTTTC